This TCR beta chain was observed in a study of cytomegalovirus exposure and HLA in healthy donors. Remarks on this clone: Its antigen is currently unknown.

Broader study findings: In vitro testing confirmed three CMV-associated chains as specific for CMV antigens. A later analysis found first-cohort TCR clusters tended to co-occur in the 130 or so validation repertoires. The classifier reportedly diagnosed cytomegalovirus status with high sensitivity and specificity.

Unmatched junction bases numbered 5, after V lost 0 bases and J lost 5 bases. CDR1 LNHNV and CDR2 YYDKDF come from the germline V gene (reference sequence). This CDR3 is 15 amino acids long. Libraries were prepared by immunoSEQ multiplex PCR; TCRdb keeps only in-frame clonotypes and omits some of them. In the table there are a few hundred thousand clones, 80% to 90% of which are singletons. Material for sequencing was PBMCs. The clonotype comes from a woman younger than 30 in good health and CMV-seronegative. J is TRBJ2-5 and V is TRBV15; 8 nucleotides line up with TRBD2. This chain's CDR3 is CATSRDPASGETQYF. In nucleotides, the CDR3 is TGTGCCACCAGCAGAGATCCCGCTAGCGGGGAGACCCAGTACTTC. Looking up the rest from reference TRBV15 and TRBJ2-5 gives the full variable domain: DAMVIQNPRYQVTQFGKPVTLSCSQTLNHNVMYWYQQKSSQAPKLLFHYYDKDFNNEADTPDNFQSRRPNTSFCFLDIRSPGLGDTAMYLCATSRDPASGETQYFGPGTRLLVL.